The subject of this entry is one TCR beta chain. The antigen is undetermined. This sample stems from a study of cytomegalovirus exposure and HLA in healthy donors. Study-wide results and limits: Later analysis identified a missense DCLRE1C variant that was linked to TCR beta V- and J-gene trimming. It was taken for granted in presence/absence analyses that sequencing depth across donors was roughly uniform.

Amplification used 60 Vbeta primers and 13 Jbeta primers. Generated by immunoSEQ multiplex PCR, the TCRdb table keeps only in-frame clones and is missing some. This sample has some 130,000 clones, with about four fifths found just once. This CDR3 is 19 amino acids long. Germline V gene lookup returns CDR1 SGHTA and CDR2 FQGNSA. V was pared by 1 base and J by 4 bases, with 8 bases of the junction left unmatched. The material sequenced was PBMCs. This TCR was recovered from a young man in good health. V and J are TRBV7-2 and TRBJ2-1; 15 bases are a match to TRBD2. CDR3: CASSLVGGGTSGRYNEQFF. In DNA form, the CDR3 reads TGTGCCAGCAGCTTAGTAGGGGGGGGGACTAGCGGGAGGTACAATGAGCAGTTCTTC. Full variable domain (rest looked up from reference TRBV7-2 and TRBJ2-1): GAGVSQSPSNKVTEKGKDVELRCDPISGHTALYWYRQSLGQGLEFLIYFQGNSAPDKSGLPSDRFSAERTGGSVSTLTIQRTQQEDSAVYLCASSLVGGGTSGRYNEQFFGPGTRLTVL.